Here is one T cell receptor (beta chain) with its context. This record belongs to a study of T cells in Graves' hyperthyroidism and ophthalmopathy. Overall study: Peripheral blood collection took place at initial diagnosis, before any treatment.

On the basis of clinical symptoms, serum thyroxine and TRAb, thyroid ultrasound and orbital computed tomography, diagnoses were made. The CDR3 regions of TCR beta were amplified from RNA transcripts. The TCR CDR3 first-round RT-PCR relied on the HTBI primer set. A single record per CDR3 protein comes from TCRdb applying MiXCR to the multiplex PCR reads. This table holds 250,000 to 350,000 distinct CDR3 sequences, approximately 21% found once. The V gene's germline CDR1 is SGHTA and CDR2 FQGTGA. The CDR3 is 17 amino acids. V was clipped by 5 bases and J by 6 bases; unmatched bases: 15. This clonotype was obtained from a man younger than 40 with Graves' ophthalmopathy. Sequenced: blood. The chain carries TRBV7-3 and TRBJ1-2, with 10 bases fitting TRBD1. The CDR3 loop reads CASSRYGLGQGFNGYTF. For the CDR3, the DNA is TGTGCCAGCAGCCGATACGGACTGGGACAGGGGTTTAATGGCTACACCTTC.